A selection of T cell receptor beta chains follows, all from one sample in a study of cytomegalovirus exposure and HLA in healthy donors. Generated by immunoSEQ multiplex PCR, the TCRdb table keeps only in-frame clones and is missing some. The table has about 54,000 clones, under 90% seen once; the top ten hold 3%. Sequenced input: PBMCs. Receptors were obtained from a woman younger than 35 in good health and CMV-seronegative. Each CDR3 is given with its conserved first and last residue. Fields, in order: D gene, clone size, J gene, CDR3 length, V gene, CDR3 protein, CDR3 DNA. D genes are given only for firm matches. For some rows the clone size is stated as once, few or many, or as a class when expanded; others skip it.

NA,NA,TRBJ2-6,18,TRBV5-6,CASSLVGSAPTGANGLTF,TGTGCCAGCAGCTTGGTCGGCAGCGCCCCCACTGGGGCCAACGGCCTGACTTTC
NA,NA,TRBJ1-1,12,TRBV28,CASSRGTLTVFF,TGTGCCAGCAGTCGAGGGACTTTAACGGTTTTCTTT
NA,NA,TRBJ1-1,15,TRBV5-8,CASSSARTGSTEAFF,TGTGCCAGCAGTTCAGCTCGTACAGGGAGCACTGAAGCTTTCTTT
TRBD1,NA,TRBJ1-4,15,TRBV19,CASSRTGTGDEKLFF,TGTGCCAGTAGCCGAACCGGGACAGGGGATGAAAAACTGTTTTTT
NA,once,TRBJ1-5,13,TRBV27,CASSAYRDRPQHF,TGTGCCAGCAGCGCCTACAGGGATCGGCCCCAGCATTTT
NA,NA,TRBJ1-2,15,TRBV28,CASSTLRIEGYGYTF,TGTGCCAGCAGCACATTGCGGATCGAGGGCTATGGCTACACCTTC
NA,NA,TRBJ2-1,14,TRBV7-6,CASSLGTGDNEQFF,TGTGCCAGCAGCTTAGGGACTGGCGACAATGAGCAGTTCTTC
TRBD2,once,TRBJ2-1,15,TRBV11-3,CASSYTLAGAREQFF,TGTGCCAGCAGCTACACGCTAGCGGGAGCAAGGGAGCAGTTCTTC
NA,NA,TRBJ2-7,16,TRBV1,CTSSQDRGISHGEQYF,TGCACCAGCAGCCAAGATCGCGGCATTAGCCACGGCGAGCAGTACTTC
TRBD2,NA,TRBJ2-3,16,TRBV6-1,CASSEGTSGIGNTQYF,TGTGCCAGCAGTGAAGGGACTAGCGGGATAGGGAATACGCAGTATTTT
TRBD1,NA,TRBJ2-1,14,TRBV2,CASRGQGVVNEQFF,TGTGCCAGCAGGGGACAGGGGGTGGTCAATGAGCAGTTCTTC
TRBD2,NA,TRBJ2-5,16,TRBV9,CASSAPGLAGRETQYF,TGTGCCAGCAGCGCCCCCGGACTAGCGGGACGGGAGACCCAGTACTTC
NA,NA,TRBJ2-3,12,TRBV27,CASSLSAGPLYF,TGTGCCAGCAGTTTATCGGCAGGGCCACTGTATTTT
TRBD2,few,TRBJ2-7,15,TRBV7-3,CASSTIAGGIYEQYF,TGTGCCAGCAGCACAATAGCGGGAGGAATTTACGAGCAGTACTTC
NA,NA,TRBJ1-6,14,TRBV2,CASEAGQFGSPLHF,TGTGCCAGCGAGGCGGGGCAGTTTGGTTCACCCCTCCACTTT
TRBD1,NA,TRBJ2-2,14,TRBV28,CASILTGYTGELFF,TGTGCCAGCATCCTGACAGGGTACACCGGGGAGCTGTTTTTT
TRBD2,few,TRBJ2-3,18,TRBV4-1,CASSRWTSGRSKTDTQYF,TGCGCCAGCAGCCGCTGGACTAGCGGGAGGTCTAAGACAGATACGCAGTATTTT
NA,few,TRBJ1-1,17,TRBV2,CASIVTRGTVGNTEAFF,TGTGCCAGCATTGTTACACGCGGCACTGTGGGGAACACTGAAGCTTTCTTT
NA,few,TRBJ1-2,15,TRBV7-8,CASSLGGGLYYGYTF,TGTGCCAGCAGCCTGGGGGGAGGATTATACTATGGCTACACCTTC
NA,NA,TRBJ2-7,14,TRBV27,CASSLRGRRYEQYF,TGTGCCAGCAGTTTAAGGGGGAGAAGGTACGAGCAGTACTTC
NA,NA,TRBJ2-4,15,TRBV4-1,CASSQARGSQNIQYF,TGCGCCAGCAGCCAGGCCAGGGGCTCCCAAAACATTCAGTACTTC
NA,NA,TRBJ2-7,15,TRBV7-9,CASTPYSQSPYEQYF,TGTGCCAGCACCCCTTACAGCCAGTCCCCCTACGAGCAGTACTTC
NA,NA,TRBJ2-5,11,TRBV11-2,CASSLPGAQYF,TGTGCCAGCAGCTTACCCGGGGCCCAGTACTTC
NA,medium-sized,TRBJ1-2,15,TRBV4-2,CASSQDLGEGYGYTF,TGTGCCAGCAGCCAAGACTTGGGGGAGGGCTATGGCTACACCTTC
NA,few,TRBJ1-1,15,TRBV27,CASSPTKGGAGEAFF,TGTGCCAGCAGTCCCACGAAGGGGGGGGCGGGTGAAGCTTTCTTT